Presented here are 9 T cell receptor beta chains from one specimen sequenced in a study of T cells expressing NK-cell markers (dated by TCRdb to 2020 to 2022). Library preparation was by 5' RACE. The sequencer listed for this sample is Illumina HiSeq 2000. After TCRdb reprocessed the reads, each CDR3 protein sequence was kept as one row, without DNA. This sample's records show 300,000 to 500,000 distinct CDR3 sequences. Roughly a tenth of the sample rests with the top ten. The sample consisted of blood T cells: a sorted CD56 or NKG2C T cell subset, CD4+ or CD8+ T cells, or bulk PBMC T cells (not recorded which). The source is a woman aged 45-59 years in good health. Donor details come from another sample of the same person, matched by shared clones.

The gene calls are TRBV18 and TRBJ2-1; absent DNA, TCRdb's TRBD2 call cannot be checked. CDR3 length equals 16 residues. CDR1 and CDR2 from the germline V gene are KGHSH and LQKENI. CDR3 protein: CASSPRGTDSYNEQFF.

The gene calls are TRBV7-6 and TRBJ2-6; checking the TCRdb D call of TRBD2 is not possible without DNA. The CDR3 runs 18 residues. Germline loops: CDR1 SGHVS, CDR2 FNYEAQ. This CDR3 is CASSPLTSGRSGANVLTF.

The chain joins TRBV28 to TRBJ2-2. CDR1 and CDR2 (germline): MDHEN, SYDVKM. The CDR3 is made up of 13 amino acids. CDR3 amino acids: CASSLQHPGELFF.

The V gene is TRBV11-2, the J gene TRBJ1-4; absent DNA, TCRdb's TRBD1 call cannot be checked. Germline V CDR1 and CDR2: SGHAT, FQNNGV. The CDR3 spans 15 residues. The CDR3 is CASSLAGGRNEKLFF. The variable domain in full, completed from reference TRBV11-2 and TRBJ1-4, reads EAGVAQSPRYKIIEKRQSVAFWCNPISGHATLYWYQQILGQGPKLLIQFQNNGVVDDSQLPKDRFSAERLKGVDSTLKIQPAKLEDSAVYLCASSLAGGRNEKLFFGSGTQLSVL.

The chain combines TRBV6-2 or TRBV6-3 with TRBJ2-1; the D gene TCRdb calls, TRBD2, cannot be checked with no DNA. Germline CDR1 reads MNHEY; CDR2 reads SVGEGT. This CDR3 has 14 amino acids. CDR3 sequence reads: CASGLAGGPREQFF.

This chain uses TRBV20-1 with TRBJ1-2. Germline CDR1 is DFQATT and CDR2 is SNEGSKA (reference sequence). CDR3 length equals 14 residues. The CDR3 protein is CSAVSRRNSHGYTF.

The CDR3 reads CASSEWARRGGITNTEAFF. V is TRBV10-2 and J is TRBJ1-1; as DNA is missing, the TRBD1 call by TCRdb cannot be tested. In germline, CDR1 is WSHSY, CDR2 SAAADI. The CDR3 consists of 19 residues.

The gene calls are TRBV7-9 and TRBJ2-1; the TCRdb D gene call, TRBD2, has no DNA to confirm it. This CDR3 is 11 amino acids long. The V gene's germline CDR1 is SEHNR and CDR2 FQNEAQ (reference sequence). CDR3 sequence: CASSYQTSQFF.

The chain employs TRBV9 and TRBJ2-3; TCRdb returns TRBD2, unconfirmable since there is no DNA. CDR1 is SGDLS, CDR2 YYNGEE, per germline. This CDR3 is 15 amino acids long. The CDR3 is CASSAPSPMADTQYF. Complete variable domain (other parts from reference TRBV9 and TRBJ2-3): DSGVTQTPKHLITATGQRVTLRCSPRSGDLSVYWYQQSLDQGLQFLIQYYNGEERAKGNILERFSAQQFPDLHSELNLSSLELGDSALYFCASSAPSPMADTQYFGPGTRLTVL.